This note documents a single TCR beta chain sequence. These data belong to a study of shared clonotypes between healthy human individuals. About the study: Every donor yielded three CD4 naive, three CD4 memory, two CD8 naive and one CD8 memory plate.

The V gene lost 0 bases and the J gene lost 4 bases, with 16 bases spanning the gap. Per germline, CDR1 KGHSH and CDR2 LQKENI. This CDR3 region has 16 residues. Once extracted for a subset, genomic DNA was divided evenly among several immunoSEQ plates. The protocol was immunoSEQ multiplex PCR, while the TCRdb copy is restricted to in-frame clones and leaves out a portion. The sample includes a few hundred thousand clones, 95% to 98% of them seen just once. This receptor was identified in a woman under 40 in good health. Material: naive CD4+ T cells sorted from blood. Regarding subset: CD45RA+ positively selected. The chain combines TRBV18 with TRBJ2-7; D is perhaps TRBD1 (5 bases). The CDR3 DNA reads TGTGCCAGCTCACCACCGGAAGGGGCGCTTAAATACGAGCAGTACTTC. This codes for CASSPPEGALKYEQYF. Full variable domain (remainder filled in from reference TRBV18 and TRBJ2-7): NAGVMQNPRHLVRRRGQEARLRCSPMKGHSHVYWYRQLPEEGLKFMVYLQKENIIDESGMPKERFSAEFPKEGPSILRIQQVVRGDSAAYFCASSPPEGALKYEQYFGPGTRLTVT.